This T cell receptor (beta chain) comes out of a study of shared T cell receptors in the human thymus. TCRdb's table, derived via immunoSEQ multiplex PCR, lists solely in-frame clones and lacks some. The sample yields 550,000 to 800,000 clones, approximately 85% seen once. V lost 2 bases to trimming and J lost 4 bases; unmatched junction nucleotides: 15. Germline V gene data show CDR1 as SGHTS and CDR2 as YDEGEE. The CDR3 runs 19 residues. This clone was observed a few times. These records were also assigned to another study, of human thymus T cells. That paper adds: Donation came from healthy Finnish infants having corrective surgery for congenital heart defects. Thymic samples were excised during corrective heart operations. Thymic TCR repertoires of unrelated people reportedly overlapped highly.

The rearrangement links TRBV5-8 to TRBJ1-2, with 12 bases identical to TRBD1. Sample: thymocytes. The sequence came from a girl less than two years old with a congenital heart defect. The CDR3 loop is CASSLARDRGLIRTYGYTF. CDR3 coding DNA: TGTGCCAGCAGCTTAGCTCGGGACAGGGGGCTTATACGGACCTATGGCTACACCTTC.